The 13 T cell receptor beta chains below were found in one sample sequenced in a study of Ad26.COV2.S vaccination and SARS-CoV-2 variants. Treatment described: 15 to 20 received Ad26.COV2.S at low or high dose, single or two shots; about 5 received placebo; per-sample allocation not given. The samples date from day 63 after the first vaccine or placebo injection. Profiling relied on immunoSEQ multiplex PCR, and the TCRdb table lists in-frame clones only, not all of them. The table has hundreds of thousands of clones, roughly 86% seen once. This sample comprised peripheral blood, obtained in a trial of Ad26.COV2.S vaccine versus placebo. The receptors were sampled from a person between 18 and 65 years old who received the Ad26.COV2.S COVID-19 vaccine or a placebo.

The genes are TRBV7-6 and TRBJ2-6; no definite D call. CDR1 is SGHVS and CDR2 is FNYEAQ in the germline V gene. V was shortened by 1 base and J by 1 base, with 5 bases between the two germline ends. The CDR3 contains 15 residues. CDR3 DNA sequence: TGTGCCAGCAGCTTAGGTCCATCTGGGGCCAACGTCCTGACTTTC. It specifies CASSLGPSGANVLTF.

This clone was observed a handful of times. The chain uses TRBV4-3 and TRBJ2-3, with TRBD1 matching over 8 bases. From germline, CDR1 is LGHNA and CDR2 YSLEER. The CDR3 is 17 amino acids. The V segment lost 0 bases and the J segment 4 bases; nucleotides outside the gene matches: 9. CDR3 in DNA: TGCGCCAGCAGCCAAGATTCCAGGACAGGGATATCAGATACGCAGTATTTT. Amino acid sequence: CASSQDSRTGISDTQYF.

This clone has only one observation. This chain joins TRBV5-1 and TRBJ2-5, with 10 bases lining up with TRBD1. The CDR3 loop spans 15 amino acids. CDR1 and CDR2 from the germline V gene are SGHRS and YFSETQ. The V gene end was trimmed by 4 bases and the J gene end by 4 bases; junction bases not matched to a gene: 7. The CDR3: CASSPGTGVLETQYF. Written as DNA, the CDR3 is TGCGCCAGCAGCCCCGGGACAGGGGTTTTAGAGACCCAGTACTTC.

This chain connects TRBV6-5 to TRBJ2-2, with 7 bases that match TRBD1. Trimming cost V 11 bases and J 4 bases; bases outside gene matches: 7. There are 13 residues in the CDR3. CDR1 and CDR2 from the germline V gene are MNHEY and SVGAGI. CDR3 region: CAAPDRPTGELFF. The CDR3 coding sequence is TGTGCCGCCCCGGACAGGCCCACCGGGGAGCTGTTTTTT.

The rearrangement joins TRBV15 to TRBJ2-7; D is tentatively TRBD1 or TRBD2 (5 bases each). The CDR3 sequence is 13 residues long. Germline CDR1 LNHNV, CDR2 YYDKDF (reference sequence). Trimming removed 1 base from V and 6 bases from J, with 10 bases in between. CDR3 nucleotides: TGTGCCACCAGCAGAGGAGGTGGGGGCGAGCAGTACTTC. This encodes CATSRGGGGEQYF.

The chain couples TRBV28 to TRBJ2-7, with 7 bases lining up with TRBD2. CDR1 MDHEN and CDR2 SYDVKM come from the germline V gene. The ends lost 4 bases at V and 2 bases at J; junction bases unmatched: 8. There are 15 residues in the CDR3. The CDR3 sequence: CASSSPKGRAYEQYF. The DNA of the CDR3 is TGTGCCAGCAGTTCCCCGAAAGGGAGGGCCTACGAGCAGTACTTC.

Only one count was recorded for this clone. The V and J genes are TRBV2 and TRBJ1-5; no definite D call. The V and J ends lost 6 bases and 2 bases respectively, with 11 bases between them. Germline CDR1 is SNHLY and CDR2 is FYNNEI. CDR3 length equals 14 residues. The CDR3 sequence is CASRDDVGNQPQHF. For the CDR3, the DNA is TGTGCCAGCAGGGACGACGTGGGCAATCAGCCCCAGCATTTT. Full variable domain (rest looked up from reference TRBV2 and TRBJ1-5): EPEVTQTPSHQVTQMGQEVILRCVPISNHLYFYWYRQILGQKVEFLVSFYNNEISEKSEIFDDQFSVERPDGSNFTLKIRSTKLEDSAMYFCASRDDVGNQPQHFGDGTRLSIL.

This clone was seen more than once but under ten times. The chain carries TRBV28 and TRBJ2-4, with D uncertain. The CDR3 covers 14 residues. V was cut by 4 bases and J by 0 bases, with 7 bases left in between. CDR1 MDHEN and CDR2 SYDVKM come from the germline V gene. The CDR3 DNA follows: TGTGCCAGCAGTTACAGACCAGCCAAAAACATTCAGTACTTC. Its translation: CASSYRPAKNIQYF.

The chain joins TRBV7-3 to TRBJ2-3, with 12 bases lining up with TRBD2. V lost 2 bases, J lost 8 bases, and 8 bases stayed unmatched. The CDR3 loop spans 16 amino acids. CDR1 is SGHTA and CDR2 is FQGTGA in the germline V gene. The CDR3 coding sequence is TGTGCCAGCAGCTTAGGGCTAGCGGGGGGGCATGGTACGCAGTATTTT. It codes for CASSLGLAGGHGTQYF.

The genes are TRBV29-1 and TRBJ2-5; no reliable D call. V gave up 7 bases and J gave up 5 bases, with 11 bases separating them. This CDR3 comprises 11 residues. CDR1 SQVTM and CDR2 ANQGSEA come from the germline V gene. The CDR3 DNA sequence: TGCAGCGCACTGGAGCAGGAGACCCAGTACTTC. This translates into CSALEQETQYF. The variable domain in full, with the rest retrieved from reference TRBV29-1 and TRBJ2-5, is SAVISQKPSRDICQRGTSLTIQCQVDSQVTMMFWYRQQPGQSLTLIATANQGSEATYESGFVIDKFPISRPNLTFSTLTVSNMSPEDSSIYLCSALEQETQYFGPGTRLLVL.

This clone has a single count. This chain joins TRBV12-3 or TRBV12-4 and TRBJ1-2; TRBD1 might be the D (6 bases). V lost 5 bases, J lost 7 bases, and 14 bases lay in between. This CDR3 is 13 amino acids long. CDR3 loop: CASSPFHRVGYTF. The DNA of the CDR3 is TGTGCCAGCAGTCCCTTCCACAGGGTTGGCTACACCTTC.

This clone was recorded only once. Here the CDR3 reads CASSLSRDDGYTF. The CDR3 DNA reads as TGTGCCAGCAGTTTAAGCAGGGATGATGGCTACACCTTC. The chain has TRBV12-3 or TRBV12-4 and TRBJ1-2, with D tentatively TRBD1 (5 bases). With 2 bases removed from V and 6 bases from J, the gap between germline ends came to 10 bases. This CDR3 has 13 residues.

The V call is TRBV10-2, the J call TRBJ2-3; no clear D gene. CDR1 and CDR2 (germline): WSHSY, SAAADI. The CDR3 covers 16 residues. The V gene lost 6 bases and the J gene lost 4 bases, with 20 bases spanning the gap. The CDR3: CASRRTVAAYADTQYF. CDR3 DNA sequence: TGCGCCAGCAGGAGGACGGTTGCGGCGTACGCAGATACGCAGTATTTT.